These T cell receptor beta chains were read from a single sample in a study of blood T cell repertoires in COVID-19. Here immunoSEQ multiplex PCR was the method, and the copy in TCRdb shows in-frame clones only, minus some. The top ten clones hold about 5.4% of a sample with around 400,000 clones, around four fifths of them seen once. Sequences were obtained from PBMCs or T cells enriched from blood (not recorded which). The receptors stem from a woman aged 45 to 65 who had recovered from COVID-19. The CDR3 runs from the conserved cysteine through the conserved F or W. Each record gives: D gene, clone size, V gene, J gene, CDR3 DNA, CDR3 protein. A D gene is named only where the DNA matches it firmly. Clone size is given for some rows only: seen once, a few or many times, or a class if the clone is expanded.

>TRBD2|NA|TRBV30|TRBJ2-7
TGTGCCTATCTAGCGGGAGGAGTTTACGAGCAGTACTTC
CAYLAGGVYEQYF
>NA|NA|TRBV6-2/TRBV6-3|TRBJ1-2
TGTGCCAGCAGTACCCGGCGGAACCCTTATGGCTACACCTTC
CASSTRRNPYGYTF
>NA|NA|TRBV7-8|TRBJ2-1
TGTGCCAGCAGCCCAATCTCGTACCCAGGCAATGAGCAGTTCTTC
CASSPISYPGNEQFF
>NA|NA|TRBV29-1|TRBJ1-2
TGCAGCGTTGAAGAGACAGCCGCAAATGGCTACACCTTC
CSVEETAANGYTF
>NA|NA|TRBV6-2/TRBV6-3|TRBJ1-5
TGTGCCAGCAGTTACGTGGTGGGAGTCCCCAATCAGCCCCAGCATTTT
CASSYVVGVPNQPQHF
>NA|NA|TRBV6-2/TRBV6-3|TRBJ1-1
TGTGCCAGCAGTTCAGGGGTTCTGGACACTGAAGCTTTCTTT
CASSSGVLDTEAFF
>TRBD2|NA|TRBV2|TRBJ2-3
TGTGCCAGCAGAGATAGAAGACTAGCGGGAGGATTAACAGATACGCAGTATTTT
CASRDRRLAGGLTDTQYF
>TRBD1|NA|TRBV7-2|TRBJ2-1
TGTGCCAGCAGCTTAGCGTGGTCAGGACAGGGGTCCTACAATGAGCAGTTCTTC
CASSLAWSGQGSYNEQFF
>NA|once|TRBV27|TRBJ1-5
TGTGCCAGCAAGGCCGCGAGCGGTCAGCCCCAGCATTTT
CASKAASGQPQHF
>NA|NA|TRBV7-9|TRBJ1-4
TGTGCCAGCAGCATCACACCCGCAACTAATGAAAAACTGTTTTTT
CASSITPATNEKLFF
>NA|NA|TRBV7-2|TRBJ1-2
TGTGCCAGCAGCTTAGCGGGAGGGGACGGCTATGGCTACACCTTC
CASSLAGGDGYGYTF
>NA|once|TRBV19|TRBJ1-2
TGTGCCAGTAGTTGGCAGGATAACTATGGCTACACCTTC
CASSWQDNYGYTF
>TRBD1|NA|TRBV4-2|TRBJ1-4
TGTGCCAGCAGCCAAGGACAGGGGGCGGGGACTAATGAAAAACTGTTTTTT
CASSQGQGAGTNEKLFF
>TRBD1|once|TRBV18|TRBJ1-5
TGTGCCAGCTCACCTGAACAGGGGGCGGGTCAGCCCCAGCATTTT
CASSPEQGAGQPQHF
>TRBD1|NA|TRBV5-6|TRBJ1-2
TGTGCCAGCAGGCCGACAGGGTTTCTAACTAACTATGGCTACACCTTC
CASRPTGFLTNYGYTF
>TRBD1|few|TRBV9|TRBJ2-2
TGTGCCAGCAGCGGGACAGGTGGGGCCTGGGAATCGAACACCGGGGAGCTGTTTTTT
CASSGTGGAWESNTGELFF
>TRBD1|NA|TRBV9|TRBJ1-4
TGTGCCAGCAGCGCCCGACAGGGGATTGATGAAAAACTGTTTTTT
CASSARQGIDEKLFF
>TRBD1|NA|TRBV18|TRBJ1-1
TGTGCCAGCTCACCAGGGACAGCAAACACTGAAGCTTTCTTT
CASSPGTANTEAFF
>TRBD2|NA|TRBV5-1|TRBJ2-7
TGCGCCAGCAGCTTGGCGGGGGGGCCCGAGCAGTACTTC
CASSLAGGPEQYF
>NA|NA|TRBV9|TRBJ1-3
TGTGCCAGCAGCGAACAGGGTTTAGGAAACACCATATATTTT
CASSEQGLGNTIYF
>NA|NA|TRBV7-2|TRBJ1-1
TGTGCCAGCAGGTTAACCACCGGGAGAGGAGCTTTCTTT
CASRLTTGRGAFF
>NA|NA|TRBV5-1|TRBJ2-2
TGCGCCAGCAGATCGGGTACACAGGTGACCGGGGAGCTGTTTTTT
CASRSGTQVTGELFF
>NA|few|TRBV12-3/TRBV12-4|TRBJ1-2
TGTGCCAGCAGGTTACAGGGACTCCATGGCTACACCTTC
CASRLQGLHGYTF
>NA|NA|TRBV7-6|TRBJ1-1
TGTGCCAGCAGCTCAAGCAGGGGAACGGACACTGAAGCTTTCTTT
CASSSSRGTDTEAFF
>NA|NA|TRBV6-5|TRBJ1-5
TGTGCCAGCAGTTCCCAACAGAATCAGCCCCAGCATTTT
CASSSQQNQPQHF
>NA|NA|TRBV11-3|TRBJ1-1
TGTGCCAGCAGCTTAGCACCTACAGGGACAAGTGAAGCTTTCTTT
CASSLAPTGTSEAFF
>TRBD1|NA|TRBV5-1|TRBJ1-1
TGCGCCAGCAGCTTGGGGACAGGCCAAACTGAAGCTTTCTTT
CASSLGTGQTEAFF
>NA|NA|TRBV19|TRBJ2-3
TGTGCCAGTAGTATCGGGAAAAGCACAGATACGCAGTATTTT
CASSIGKSTDTQYF